The rows below give T cell receptor beta chains drawn from one sample of a study of blood T cell repertoires in COVID-19. Profiled with immunoSEQ multiplex PCR; TCRdb holds only in-frame clones, not every one. This table has approximately 150,000 clones, roughly 90% appearing once. The sequencing sample was made of peripheral blood. The source of these receptors is a man aged 70-80 years with active COVID-19. The CDR3 runs from the conserved cysteine through the conserved F or W. Each record gives: J gene, clone size, V gene, D gene, CDR3 DNA, CDR3 protein. D genes are given only for firm matches. Clone size is stated in some rows and not others, as once, few, many or a class when expanded.

j_call: TRBJ2-2; clone_size: -; v_call: TRBV30; d_call: TRBD2; cdr3_nt: TGTGCCTGGAGTGTGCTAGCGGGAGTAGGGCTGTTTTTT; cdr3_aa: CAWSVLAGVGLFF
j_call: TRBJ2-5; clone_size: -; v_call: TRBV6-5; d_call: TRBD2; cdr3_nt: TGTGCCAGCAGTTCCGAGGGACTAGCGGGGTGGGAGACCCAGTACTTC; cdr3_aa: CASSSEGLAGWETQYF
j_call: TRBJ1-5; clone_size: -; v_call: TRBV6-5; d_call: TRBD1; cdr3_nt: TGTGCCAGCAGTCGGTCAGGGCAGGGGGATCAGCCCCAGCATTTT; cdr3_aa: CASSRSGQGDQPQHF
j_call: TRBJ2-1; clone_size: -; v_call: TRBV9; d_call: -; cdr3_nt: TGTGCCAGCAGCGTAGCTCCTATGGAGAATGAGCAGTTCTTC; cdr3_aa: CASSVAPMENEQFF
j_call: TRBJ2-1; clone_size: -; v_call: TRBV3-1/TRBV3-2; d_call: -; cdr3_nt: TGTGCCAGCAGCCAAGATCGGAGCTCCTACAATGAGCAGTTCTTC; cdr3_aa: CASSQDRSSYNEQFF
j_call: TRBJ2-3; clone_size: once; v_call: TRBV6-2/TRBV6-3; d_call: -; cdr3_nt: TGTGCCAGCAGTTACACGGGAGTGCCCACAGATACGCAGTATTTT; cdr3_aa: CASSYTGVPTDTQYF
j_call: TRBJ2-7; clone_size: few; v_call: TRBV6-2/TRBV6-3; d_call: -; cdr3_nt: TGTGCCAGCAGCCCTTCGGGCTACGAGCAGTACTTC; cdr3_aa: CASSPSGYEQYF
j_call: TRBJ2-7; clone_size: -; v_call: TRBV10-3; d_call: -; cdr3_nt: TGTGCCATCAGCCCAAGGGGTAACGTGGAGCAGTACTTC; cdr3_aa: CAISPRGNVEQYF
j_call: TRBJ2-7; clone_size: -; v_call: TRBV5-1; d_call: TRBD1; cdr3_nt: TGCGCCAGCAGCTTGGCCGTGACAGGGCCGGGGGAGCAGTACTTC; cdr3_aa: CASSLAVTGPGEQYF
j_call: TRBJ2-1; clone_size: -; v_call: TRBV6-2/TRBV6-3; d_call: -; cdr3_nt: TGTGCCAGCAGCCGCAACCAGGCCCCTACAATTAATGAGCAGTTCTTC; cdr3_aa: CASSRNQAPTINEQFF
j_call: TRBJ2-5; clone_size: once; v_call: TRBV18; d_call: -; cdr3_nt: TGTGCCAGCTCACCACGGTTCCGCGGCGGGATAGAGGAGACCCAGTACTTC; cdr3_aa: CASSPRFRGGIEETQYF
j_call: TRBJ1-2; clone_size: -; v_call: TRBV15; d_call: -; cdr3_nt: TGTGCCACCAGCAGAGATAAGGCCTTAGCTTATGGCTACACCTTC; cdr3_aa: CATSRDKALAYGYTF
j_call: TRBJ1-2; clone_size: -; v_call: TRBV6-2/TRBV6-3; d_call: -; cdr3_nt: TGTGCCAGCAGTCACCCCGGGGACTATGGCTACACCTTC; cdr3_aa: CASSHPGDYGYTF
j_call: TRBJ1-4; clone_size: -; v_call: TRBV13; d_call: -; cdr3_nt: TGTGCCAGCAGCTTATTTAGAGAGGAAAAACTGTTTTTT; cdr3_aa: CASSLFREEKLFF
j_call: TRBJ2-5; clone_size: -; v_call: TRBV7-9; d_call: -; cdr3_nt: TGTGCCAGCAGCCCGGGAGAGACCCAGTACTTC; cdr3_aa: CASSPGETQYF